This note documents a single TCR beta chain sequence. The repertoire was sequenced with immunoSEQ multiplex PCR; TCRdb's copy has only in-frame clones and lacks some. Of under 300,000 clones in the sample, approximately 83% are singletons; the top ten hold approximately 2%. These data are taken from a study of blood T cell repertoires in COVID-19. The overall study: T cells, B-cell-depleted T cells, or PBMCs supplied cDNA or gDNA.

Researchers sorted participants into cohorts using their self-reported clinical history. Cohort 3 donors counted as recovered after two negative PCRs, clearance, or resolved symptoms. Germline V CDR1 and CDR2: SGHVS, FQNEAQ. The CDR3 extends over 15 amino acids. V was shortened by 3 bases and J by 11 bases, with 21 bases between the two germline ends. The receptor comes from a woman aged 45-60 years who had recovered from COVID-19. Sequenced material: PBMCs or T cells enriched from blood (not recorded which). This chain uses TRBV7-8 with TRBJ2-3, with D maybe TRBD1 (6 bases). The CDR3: CASSFLAGSGVGQYF. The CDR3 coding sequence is TGTGCCAGCAGCTTTTTGGCAGGGTCAGGGGTAGGGCAGTATTTT.